This TCR beta chain was captured in a study of cytomegalovirus exposure and HLA in healthy donors. The study's findings and limits: In a later analysis, TCR beta V- and J-gene trimming showed a link to a missense DCLRE1C variant.

This clone showed up just a few times. Its antigen is unidentified. From germline, CDR1 is SGHRS and CDR2 YFSETQ. The CDR3 length is 13 residues. V dropped 4 bases and J dropped 6 bases, with 14 bases sitting between them. PCR primers comprised 60 Vbeta and 13 Jbeta primers. The table came from immunoSEQ multiplex PCR; TCRdb's copy has only in-frame clones and leaves some out. The top ten hold roughly 4.2% of the sample, which has some 150,000 clones, more than 60% seen once. What was sequenced was PBMCs. The sequence came from a middle-aged man in good health and CMV-seronegative. The chain recombines TRBV5-1 with TRBJ2-7; a possible D gene is TRBD1 (7 bases). The CDR3 loop is CASSLQGRSEQYF. The CDR3 DNA follows: TGCGCCAGCAGCCTACAGGGGAGGAGCGAGCAGTACTTC.